These T cell receptor beta chains were read from a single sample in a study of molecular identifiers for immune sequencing clone quantification. One entry per CDR3 protein, called by TCRdb with MiXCR from the PCR reads. The profile shows 490,000 or so distinct CDR3 sequences, around 23% of them singletons. The source material was naive CD8+ T cells from blood, with Jurkat cell RNA spiked in. The receptors here all came from a human donor in good health. Some libraries in this study had Jurkat cell RNA spiked in. Each CDR3 is given with its conserved first and last residue. D genes are given only for firm matches. Clone sizes are given selectively: once, few, many, or a class where the clone is expanded.

V: TRBV28
J: TRBJ2-7
D: TRBD2
size: NA
CDR3: CASNPAGGSPYEQYF
DNA: TGTGCCAGCAACCCAGCGGGCGGGAGTCCTTACGAGCAGTACTTC

V: TRBV19
J: TRBJ1-1
D: NA
size: few
CDR3: CASIVNTEAFF
DNA: TGTGCCAGTATTGTGAACACTGAAGCTTTCTTT

V: TRBV19
J: TRBJ1-4
D: NA
size: NA
CDR3: CASSIHWLNEKLFF
DNA: TGTGCCAGTAGTATTCATTGGCTTAATGAAAAACTGTTTTTT

V: TRBV2
J: TRBJ1-1
D: NA
size: many
CDR3: CASRESYVEAFF
DNA: TGTGCCAGCAGGGAAAGTTACGTCGAAGCTTTCTTT

V: TRBV19
J: TRBJ2-6
D: NA
size: few
CDR3: CASSIGAGASGANVLTF
DNA: TGTGCCAGTAGTATAGGTGCAGGGGCCTCTGGGGCCAACGTCCTGACTTTC

V: TRBV7-9
J: TRBJ2-7
D: NA
size: many
CDR3: CASSLSGEETYEQYF
DNA: TGTGCCAGCAGCTTATCTGGGGAAGAAACCTACGAGCAGTACTTC

V: TRBV20-1
J: TRBJ1-5
D: NA
size: many
CDR3: CSARDPGGDQPQHF
DNA: TGCAGTGCTAGAGATCCGGGGGGCGATCAGCCCCAGCATTTT

V: TRBV27
J: TRBJ2-3
D: TRBD2
size: few
CDR3: CASSPTGTSGGATDTQYF
DNA: TGTGCCAGCAGCCCGACTGGGACTAGCGGGGGGGCAACAGATACGCAGTATTTT

V: TRBV12-3/TRBV12-4
J: TRBJ2-3
D: NA
size: many
CDR3: CASSSARRADTQYF
DNA: TGTGCCAGCAGTTCCGCCCGGCGGGCAGATACGCAGTATTTT

V: TRBV9
J: TRBJ2-7
D: NA
size: NA
CDR3: CASSVGDGYEQYF
DNA: TGTGCCAGCAGCGTAGGGGACGGATACGAGCAGTACTTC

V: TRBV7-8
J: TRBJ2-5
D: TRBD1
size: many
CDR3: CASSLGTGNSQYF
DNA: TGTGCCAGCAGCTTAGGGACAGGGAATTCCCAGTACTTC

V: TRBV4-1
J: TRBJ2-7
D: NA
size: few
CDR3: CANSQEILAPYEQYF
DNA: TGCGCCAACAGCCAAGAGATCCTGGCCCCCTACGAGCAGTACTTC

V: TRBV19
J: TRBJ1-5
D: NA
size: NA
CDR3: CASSIGIGTGGKPQHF
DNA: TGTGCCAGTAGTATAGGTATTGGGACCGGAGGGAAGCCCCAGCATTTT

V: TRBV27
J: TRBJ1-1
D: NA
size: NA
CDR3: CASSLAGAVEAFF
DNA: TGTGCCAGCAGTTTGGCAGGGGCGGTCGAAGCTTTCTTT

V: TRBV9
J: TRBJ2-2
D: NA
size: NA
CDR3: CASSVGSKGHGELFF
DNA: TGTGCCAGCAGCGTAGGATCAAAGGGTCACGGGGAGCTGTTTTTT

V: TRBV12-3/TRBV12-4
J: TRBJ2-1
D: TRBD1
size: few
CDR3: CASPERDRINEQFF
DNA: TGTGCCAGCCCCGAACGGGACAGGATCAATGAGCAGTTCTTC

V: TRBV11-2
J: TRBJ1-1
D: TRBD1
size: NA
CDR3: CASSSRTGYTEAFF
DNA: TGTGCCAGCAGCTCGCGGACAGGATACACTGAAGCTTTCTTT

V: TRBV15
J: TRBJ2-3
D: TRBD2
size: many
CDR3: CATQAGGTDTQYF
DNA: TGTGCCACACAAGCGGGAGGCACAGATACGCAGTATTTT

V: TRBV6-1
J: TRBJ2-7
D: NA
size: many
CDR3: CASSERYSEQYF
DNA: TGTGCCAGCAGTGAAAGGTACTCCGAGCAGTACTTC

V: TRBV19
J: TRBJ2-3
D: TRBD2
size: NA
CDR3: CASRLAGGTDKQYF
DNA: TGTGCCAGTAGACTAGCGGGAGGCACAGATAAGCAGTATTTT

V: TRBV5-1
J: TRBJ2-3
D: TRBD2
size: NA
CDR3: CASREDSTDTQYF
DNA: TGCGCCAGCCGGGAGGACAGCACAGATACGCAGTATTTT

V: TRBV11-2
J: TRBJ2-3
D: TRBD2
size: few
CDR3: CASSLMTSGGARDTQYF
DNA: TGTGCCAGCAGCTTAATGACTAGCGGGGGGGCCAGGGATACGCAGTATTTT

V: TRBV11-3
J: TRBJ2-1
D: TRBD2
size: NA
CDR3: CASSIGGGADNEQFF
DNA: TGTGCCAGCAGCATCGGCGGGGGGGCCGACAATGAGCAGTTCTTC

V: TRBV30
J: TRBJ2-2
D: NA
size: NA
CDR3: CACPNTQGSGELFF
DNA: TGTGCCTGCCCCAATACCCAGGGATCCGGGGAGCTGTTTTTT

V: TRBV10-3
J: TRBJ2-7
D: TRBD2
size: few
CDR3: CAISGGGGTHYEQYF
DNA: TGTGCCATCAGTGGTGGCGGGGGGACCCATTACGAGCAGTACTTC

V: TRBV12-3/TRBV12-4
J: TRBJ2-3
D: NA
size: NA
CDR3: CAGQGRDTDTQYF
DNA: TGTGCCGGGCAAGGCAGAGACACAGATACGCAGTATTTT

V: TRBV25-1
J: TRBJ1-4
D: NA
size: few
CDR3: CASSGRQGHEKLFF
DNA: TGTGCCAGCAGTGGTAGGCAGGGTCATGAAAAACTGTTTTTT

V: TRBV10-2
J: TRBJ1-4
D: NA
size: NA
CDR3: CASSDRFGRDPEKLFF
DNA: TGCGCCAGCAGTGATAGATTCGGGCGGGATCCCGAAAAACTGTTTTTT

V: TRBV7-9
J: TRBJ2-5
D: NA
size: many
CDR3: CASSSDVVTQYF
DNA: TGTGCCAGCAGCTCCGATGTAGTGACCCAGTACTTC

V: TRBV5-4
J: TRBJ2-7
D: NA
size: many
CDR3: CASRNSGDYEQYF
DNA: TGTGCCAGCAGAAACTCAGGGGACTACGAGCAGTACTTC

V: TRBV27
J: TRBJ2-7
D: NA
size: NA
CDR3: CASSYRLSDYEQYF
DNA: TGTGCCAGCAGTTACAGGTTAAGTGACTACGAGCAGTACTTC

V: TRBV30
J: TRBJ2-7
D: TRBD1
size: few
CDR3: CAWSLGTGMYEQYF
DNA: TGTGCCTGGAGTCTCGGGACAGGGATGTACGAGCAGTACTTC

V: TRBV12-3/TRBV12-4
J: TRBJ1-2
D: NA
size: few
CDR3: CASSLEQGYGYTF
DNA: TGTGCCAGCAGCCTGGAACAGGGCTATGGCTACACCTTC

V: TRBV29-1
J: TRBJ2-5
D: TRBD2
size: NA
CDR3: CSVIGLAGEAQETQYF
DNA: TGCAGCGTCATAGGACTAGCGGGGGAGGCCCAAGAGACCCAGTACTTC

V: TRBV19
J: TRBJ2-3
D: NA
size: few
CDR3: CASSIVGNAVDTQYF
DNA: TGTGCCAGTAGTATAGTGGGGAACGCAGTGGATACGCAGTATTTT

V: TRBV5-1
J: TRBJ2-1
D: NA
size: NA
CDR3: CASSLVGGGNEQFF
DNA: TGCGCCAGCAGCTTGGTGGGGGGAGGCAATGAGCAGTTCTTC

V: TRBV29-1
J: TRBJ2-2
D: NA
size: NA
CDR3: CSAPQWTGELLF
DNA: TGCAGCGCGCCACAGTGGACCGGGGAGCTGCTATTT

V: TRBV5-5
J: TRBJ1-4
D: NA
size: few
CDR3: CASRSGGDEKLFF
DNA: TGTGCCAGCAGGTCCGGGGGCGATGAAAAACTGTTTTTT

V: TRBV28
J: TRBJ2-7
D: TRBD2
size: few
CDR3: CASQREGRLWQYF
DNA: TGTGCCAGCCAAAGGGAGGGTCGGCTCTGGCAGTACTTC

V: TRBV6-2/TRBV6-3
J: TRBJ2-7
D: TRBD2
size: once
CDR3: CASRLRGGAYEQYF
DNA: TGTGCCAGCCGCCTACGGGGGGGGGCCTACGAGCAGTACTTC

V: TRBV19
J: TRBJ2-3
D: NA
size: few
CDR3: CASTHGSSMADTQYF
DNA: TGTGCCAGTACTCATGGCAGCTCAATGGCCGATACGCAGTATTTT

V: TRBV2
J: TRBJ2-5
D: TRBD2
size: NA
CDR3: CASTPRAGEETQYF
DNA: TGTGCCAGCACCCCCAGGGCGGGGGAAGAGACCCAGTACTTC

V: TRBV7-9
J: TRBJ2-3
D: NA
size: NA
CDR3: CAILEGITDTQYF
DNA: TGTGCAATACTAGAGGGGATCACAGATACGCAGTATTTT

V: TRBV5-4
J: TRBJ2-2
D: TRBD1
size: many
CDR3: CASSPGTENTGELFF
DNA: TGTGCCAGCAGCCCGGGGACAGAGAACACCGGGGAGCTGTTTTTT

V: TRBV18
J: TRBJ2-5
D: NA
size: few
CDR3: CASSAPPAQETQYF
DNA: TGTGCCAGCTCTGCCCCCCCAGCTCAGGAGACCCAGTACTTC